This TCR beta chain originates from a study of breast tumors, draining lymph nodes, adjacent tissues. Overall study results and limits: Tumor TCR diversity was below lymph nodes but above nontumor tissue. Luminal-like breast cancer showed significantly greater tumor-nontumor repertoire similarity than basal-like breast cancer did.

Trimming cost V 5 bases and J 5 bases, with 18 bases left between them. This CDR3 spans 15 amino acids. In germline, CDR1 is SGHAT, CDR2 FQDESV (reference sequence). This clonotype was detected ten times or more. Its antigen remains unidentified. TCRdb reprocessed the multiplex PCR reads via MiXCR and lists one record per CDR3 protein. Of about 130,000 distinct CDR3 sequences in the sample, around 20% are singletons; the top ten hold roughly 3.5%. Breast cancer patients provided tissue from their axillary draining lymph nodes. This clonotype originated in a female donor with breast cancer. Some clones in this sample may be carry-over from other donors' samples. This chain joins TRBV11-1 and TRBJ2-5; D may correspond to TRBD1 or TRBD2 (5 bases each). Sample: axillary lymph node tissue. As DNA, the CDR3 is TGTGCCAGCAGCCGACGAGGGGATGGATTGGAGACCCAGTACTTC. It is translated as CASSRRGDGLETQYF.